This T cell receptor (beta chain) was captured by sequencing in a study of blood T cell repertoires in COVID-19. This clone occurred a few times. Authors' methods: Reference gene primer amplification yielded estimated nucleated cell counts. Clones were read by immunoSEQ multiplex PCR, and TCRdb kept only the in-frame ones, dropping some. Clone size and the V and J calls come from that table; the DNA yielded D and trimming. The sample contains 200,000 to 300,000 clones, roughly 86% of which appear only once. The CDR3 runs 13 residues. The ends were cut back, 6 bases at V and 7 bases at J, with 12 bases in the middle.

The chain has TRBV12-3 or TRBV12-4 and TRBJ2-2; a weak D match, TRBD2 (6 bases). The clonotype comes from a woman in her 50s with acute or convalescent COVID-19. Sequenced material: peripheral blood. The CDR3 here is CASRTDYFGELFF. The DNA for the CDR3 is TGTGCCAGCAGGACGGACTATTTCGGGGAGCTGTTTTTT.